These 32 T cell receptor beta chains were sequenced from one sample in a study of blood T cell repertoires in COVID-19. Repertoires were generated with immunoSEQ multiplex PCR, while TCRdb's copy carries only in-frame clones and drops some. Of under 150,000 clones listed, about 91% are singletons. Sequenced input: peripheral blood. All receptors come from a human donor in a cohort sampled during active COVID-19.

This chain joins TRBV7-3 and TRBJ2-1; D is perhaps TRBD1 (6 bases). V dropped 5 bases and J dropped 0 bases, with 11 bases sitting between them. The germline V gene encodes CDR1 SGHTA and CDR2 FQGTGA. The CDR3 is 15 amino acids. The CDR3 bases are TGTGCCAGCAGCGAGGGACAATCCTCCTACAATGAGCAGTTCTTC. It encodes CASSEGQSSYNEQFF.

This clone was found a few times. This sequence joins TRBV25-1 and TRBJ2-1; 9 positions match TRBD2. This CDR3 contains 13 residues. V trimming: 5 bases; J trimming: 4 bases; junction bases outside the gene matches: 0. Germline loops: CDR1 MGHDK, CDR2 SYGVNS. The CDR3 DNA follows: TGTGCCAGCAGTCTAGCGGGGTACAATGAGCAGTTCTTC. It is translated as CASSLAGYNEQFF.

This sequence joins TRBV5-4 and TRBJ1-4; 7 positions match TRBD1. The CDR3 runs to 14 residues. Germline-derived CDR1 and CDR2 are SGHNT and YYREEE (reference sequence). V dropped 4 bases and J dropped 7; count of bases not matched to a gene: 7. The CDR3 spells CASSVGQRGEKLFF. CDR3 nucleotide sequence: TGTGCCAGCAGCGTGGGACAGCGGGGTGAAAAACTGTTTTTT.

V is TRBV5-5 and J is TRBJ1-2; TRBD1 is a possible D gene (6 bases). The CDR3 loop spans 13 amino acids. V lost 3 bases to trimming and J lost 4 bases, with 10 bases between them. In germline, CDR1 is SGHKS, CDR2 YYEKEE (reference sequence). CDR3 DNA sequence: TGTGCCAGCAGCTCAGGGGAAGCCTATGGCTACACCTTC. Translating it yields CASSSGEAYGYTF.

This clone appeared a single time. The rearrangement joins TRBV7-8 to TRBJ1-5, with a tentative D call TRBD1 (5 bases). CDR1 is SGHVS, CDR2 FQNEAQ, per germline. Trimming shortened V by 7 bases and J by 2 bases, and 12 bases separated the two germline ends. The CDR3 contains 14 residues. CDR3 loop: CASTWGVRNQPQHF. DNA for the CDR3: TGTGCCAGCACCTGGGGGGTTCGCAATCAGCCCCAGCATTTT.

This sequence joins TRBV18 and TRBJ2-4, with TRBD2 identical over 9 bases. Per germline, CDR1 KGHSH and CDR2 LQKENI. This CDR3 spans 15 amino acids. V shed 7 bases and J 0 bases; nucleotides not matched to a gene: 4. The DNA for the CDR3 is TGTGCCAGCTTGAGAGCGGGGGGAGCCAAAAACATTCAGTACTTC. The encoded protein is CASLRAGGAKNIQYF. Full variable domain (outside the CDR3, taken from reference TRBV18 and TRBJ2-4): NAGVMQNPRHLVRRRGQEARLRCSPMKGHSHVYWYRQLPEEGLKFMVYLQKENIIDESGMPKERFSAEFPKEGPSILRIQQVVRGDSAAYFCASLRAGGAKNIQYFGAGTRLSVL.

The V and J genes are TRBV15 and TRBJ1-1; 7 bases fit TRBD1. Trimming cost V 0 bases and J 4 bases; bases outside gene matches: 5. The CDR3 spans 15 residues. Germline V CDR1 and CDR2: LNHNV, YYDKDF (reference sequence). DNA of the CDR3: TGTGCCACCAGCAGAGAAACAGGGGCAGGCACTGAAGCTTTCTTT. Its protein is CATSRETGAGTEAFF.

The CDR3 DNA sequence: TGTGCCAGCAGAGAGGGTTGGGACAGCAAAGACAGCTCTGCTAGCACAGATACGCAGTATTTT. It specifies CASREGWDSKDSSASTDTQYF. The chain carries TRBV2 and TRBJ2-3; 7 bases line up with TRBD1. The CDR3 totals 21 residues. CDR1 SNHLY and CDR2 FYNNEI come from the germline V gene. Unmatched junction bases numbered 24, after V lost 6 bases and J lost 0 bases.

This clone was recorded only once. This chain connects TRBV3-1 (or the pseudogene TRBV3-2) to TRBJ2-7; 9 nucleotides align to TRBD1. V shed 4 bases and J 2 bases; nucleotides not matched to a gene: 3. The CDR3 is 14 amino acids. In germline, CDR1 is LGHDT, CDR2 YNNKEL (reference sequence). The CDR3: CASSRGQGPYEQYF. The DNA of the CDR3 is TGTGCCAGCAGCCGGGGACAGGGACCCTACGAGCAGTACTTC.

This clone has a single count. The chain links TRBV3-1 (or the pseudogene TRBV3-2) to TRBJ1-3; D uncertain. Per the germline V gene, CDR1 is LGHDT and CDR2 is YNNKEL (reference sequence). With 1 base removed from V and 0 bases from J, the gap between germline ends came to 7 bases. This CDR3 spans 15 amino acids. The CDR3 loop reads CASSQVPTSGNTIYF. CDR3 coding DNA: TGTGCCAGCAGCCAAGTCCCTACCTCTGGAAACACCATATATTTT.

The V call is TRBV6-5, the J call TRBJ1-1; TRBD1 matches 7 bases. Trimming at V came to 6 bases and at J to 6 bases, leaving 4 bases not matched to a gene. This CDR3 is built from 12 residues. CDR1 and CDR2 from the germline V gene are MNHEY and SVGAGI. The CDR3 is CASRPTGSEAFF. In DNA, the CDR3 is TGTGCCAGCAGGCCGACAGGGTCTGAAGCTTTCTTT.

V gene TRBV7-9 combines with J gene TRBJ2-3; the D gene is possibly TRBD2 (5 bases). The CDR3 contains 16 residues. Trimming shortened V by 0 bases and J by 6 bases, and 16 bases separated the two germline ends. Germline V gene lookup returns CDR1 SEHNR and CDR2 FQNEAQ (reference sequence). The CDR3 region is CASSLASTTLQDTQYF. CDR3 sequence (DNA): TGTGCCAGCAGCTTAGCTTCGACTACCCTCCAGGATACGCAGTATTTT.

This clone came up once. The chain carries TRBV11-2 and TRBJ1-1, with TRBD1 as a possible D gene (6 bases). Between the trimmed V and J ends, which lost 4 bases and 4 bases, there was a span of 10 bases. Germline lookup yields CDR1 SGHAT and CDR2 FQNNGV. The CDR3 spans 13 residues. DNA for the CDR3: TGTGCCAGCAGCTGGGGGCTGGGCACTGAAGCTTTCTTT. Translated: CASSWGLGTEAFF.

This clone was seen a handful of times. J is TRBJ1-1 and V is TRBV20-1; D not resolved. Germline V gene lookup returns CDR1 DFQATT and CDR2 SNEGSKA (reference sequence). CDR3 length: 11 amino acids. The ends were cut back, 2 bases at V and 2 bases at J, with 3 bases in the middle. CDR3 in DNA: TGCAGTGCTAGACCAAACACTGAAGCTTTCTTT. Translating it yields CSARPNTEAFF.

This sequence joins TRBV27 and TRBJ1-1; 9 bases fit TRBD1. Germline V lookup: CDR1 MNHEY, CDR2 SMNVEV (reference sequence). After removal of 5 bases from V and 3 bases from J, the junction contained 7 bases not matched to a gene. The CDR3 is 15 amino acids. DNA for the CDR3: TGTGCCAGCAGTACCCACAGGGGGCAGGACACTGAAGCTTTCTTT. Translating it yields CASSTHRGQDTEAFF.

J is TRBJ2-2 and V is TRBV30; D possibly corresponds to TRBD1 (6 bases). This CDR3 is 14 amino acids long. Deletions cut 5 bases from V and 2 bases from J, with 12 bases between. Per the germline V gene, CDR1 is GTSNPN and CDR2 is SVGIG (reference sequence). The CDR3 region has the DNA TGTGCCTGGGTTGGGACACCTAACACCGGGGAGCTGTTTTTT. Encoded protein: CAWVGTPNTGELFF.

V is TRBV29-1 and J is TRBJ1-2, with TRBD1 identical over 7 bases. V shed 7 bases, J shed 3 bases, and the junction held 5 bases outside the gene matches. CDR3 length: 12 residues. CDR1 is SQVTM and CDR2 is ANQGSEA in the germline V gene. The CDR3 reads CSAKTGYYGYTF. In nucleotides, the CDR3 is TGCAGCGCTAAGACAGGGTACTATGGCTACACCTTC.

This chain connects TRBV12-3 or TRBV12-4 to TRBJ2-1; D possibly corresponds to TRBD2 (6 bases). The germline V and J ends were trimmed by 8 bases and 7 bases, with 15 bases remaining between them. The CDR3 sequence is 13 residues long. The CDR3 loop is CASVTGSGNEQFF. CDR3 nucleotide sequence: TGTGCCAGCGTGACGGGGAGCGGGAATGAGCAGTTCTTC.

This chain links TRBV2 with TRBJ1-2; D might be TRBD1 (6 bases). Germline assignment: CDR1 SNHLY and CDR2 FYNNEI. CDR3 size: 14 residues. V was pared by 4 bases and J by 0 bases, with 9 bases between. DNA of the CDR3: TGTGCCAGCAGTGGACAGGCAGCTAACTATGGCTACACCTTC. The encoded protein is CASSGQAANYGYTF.

J is TRBJ1-1 and V is TRBV30, with D unclear. The CDR3 covers 11 residues. Germline V gene lookup returns CDR1 GTSNPN and CDR2 SVGIG (reference sequence). Trimming shortened V by 0 bases and J by 4 bases, and 3 bases separated the two germline ends. DNA of the CDR3: TGTGCCTGGAGTGTACTCACTGAAGCTTTCTTT. Translation gives CAWSVLTEAFF.

The chain employs TRBV7-2 and TRBJ2-3, with 9 nucleotides matching TRBD2. V lost 8 bases to trimming and J lost 9 bases; unmatched junction nucleotides: 6. Germline V CDR1 and CDR2: SGHTA, FQGNSA. The CDR3 consists of 12 residues. The CDR3 DNA reads as TGTGCCAGCTCAAGCGGGGGGTTCACGCAGTATTTT. It translates to CASSSGGFTQYF.

This clone has just a few counts. The CDR3, as DNA: TGTGCCACCGGGACTAGCGGGCTCCAAGAGACCCAGTACTTC. This gives the protein CATGTSGLQETQYF. The chain couples TRBV5-4 to TRBJ2-5, with 12 bases matching TRBD2. Losses at the gene ends were 9 bases for V and 1 base for J; bases not matched to a gene: 4. This CDR3 has 14 residues. Germline CDR1 SGHNT, CDR2 YYREEE (reference sequence).

This clone was seen only once. The chain recombines TRBV24-1 with TRBJ2-3, with D tentatively TRBD2 (6 bases). The CDR3 has 15 amino acids. The V end was cut by 7 bases, the J end by 1 base, with 14 bases between. Germline V gene lookup returns CDR1 KGHDR and CDR2 SFDVKD. The CDR3 bases are TGTGCCACCAGCCCCCTGGGGGAGGGCACAGATACGCAGTATTTT. It specifies CATSPLGEGTDTQYF.

This sequence joins TRBV4-1 and TRBJ2-3; maybe TRBD1 (6 bases). Trimming removed 5 bases at V and 1 base at J, with 16 bases between. This CDR3 has 16 residues. The germline V gene encodes CDR1 MGHRA and CDR2 YSYEKL. The CDR3 protein is CASSGGRTAGTDTQYF. The CDR3 DNA follows: TGCGCCAGCAGCGGGGGACGGACAGCCGGCACAGATACGCAGTATTTT.

The chain uses TRBV9 and TRBJ2-3; TRBD2 matches 8 bases. Germline CDR1 SGDLS, CDR2 YYNGEE. Trimming at V came to 3 bases and at J to 5 bases, leaving 5 bases not matched to a gene. The CDR3 is 14 residues long. This CDR3 reads CASSARGAGDTQYF. For the CDR3, the DNA is TGTGCCAGCAGCGCGCGGGGGGCGGGAGATACGCAGTATTTT.

The chain links TRBV7-2 to TRBJ1-5; 7 bases map to TRBD1. CDR1 SGHTA and CDR2 FQGNSA come from the germline V gene. The CDR3 has 18 residues. The trim removed 5 bases at V and 3 bases at J, leaving 16 bases unmatched. CDR3 nucleotides: TGTGCCAGCAGCGCAGGGGGGAGGACGAATCAATTCAATCAGCCCCAGCATTTT. Protein: CASSAGGRTNQFNQPQHF.

The CDR3 nucleotides are TGTGCCAGCAGCTTGGCCCGGGGGGAAGGCTACACCTTC. Translating it yields CASSLARGEGYTF. This chain joins TRBV5-5 and TRBJ1-2; D is possibly TRBD1 (5 bases). With 0 bases removed from V and 8 bases from J, the gap between germline ends came to 11 bases. The CDR3 runs 13 residues. Per the germline V gene, CDR1 is SGHKS and CDR2 is YYEKEE (reference sequence).

This sequence joins TRBV19 and TRBJ2-3, with D possibly TRBD1 on 6 matching bases. Germline CDR1 LNHDA, CDR2 SQIVND (reference sequence). The V end lost 5 bases, the J end lost 1 base, and 16 bases lay between the germline ends. The CDR3 is made up of 16 amino acids. The CDR3 DNA reads TGTGCCAGTAGTGCCAAACAGGGCCTTCGCACAGATACGCAGTATTTT. This translates into CASSAKQGLRTDTQYF.

The chain is built from TRBV5-6 and TRBJ1-2; D uncertain. The CDR3 is 12 amino acids. Germline-derived CDR1 and CDR2 are SGHDT and YYEEEE. Trimming removed 3 bases from V and 4 bases from J, with 7 bases in between. CDR3 protein: CASSSRPYGYTF. DNA of the CDR3: TGTGCCAGCAGCTCGAGGCCCTATGGCTACACCTTC.

The chain employs TRBV5-5 and TRBJ2-7, with 10 bases lining up with TRBD1. V lost 7 bases to trimming and J lost 0 bases; unmatched junction nucleotides: 10. CDR1 is SGHKS and CDR2 is YYEKEE in the germline V gene (reference sequence). The CDR3 contains 16 residues. CDR3 protein: CASWKTGQGSSYEQYF. CDR3 sequence (DNA): TGTGCCAGCTGGAAGACGGGACAGGGGAGCTCCTACGAGCAGTACTTC.

V gene TRBV19 combines with J gene TRBJ2-7, with a tentative D call TRBD2 (5 bases). Trimming removed 4 bases from V and 4 bases from J, with 11 bases in between. Germline CDR1 is LNHDA and CDR2 is SQIVND (reference sequence). The CDR3 loop spans 13 amino acids. The CDR3 DNA is TGTGCCAGTAGTACGCCGCCGGGATACGAGCAGTACTTC. This codes for CASSTPPGYEQYF.

The rearrangement uses TRBV2 and TRBJ1-3; 12 nucleotides agree with TRBD1. Trimming took 8 bases from V and 2 from J; bases not matched to a gene: 4. The CDR3 sequence is 15 residues long. Germline values: CDR1 SNHLY, CDR2 FYNNEI. The CDR3 DNA reads as TGTGCCAGCGGGGGACAGGGGGCGGCTGGAAACACCATATATTTT. This encodes CASGGQGAAGNTIYF.